Sequencing of this T cell receptor beta chain was carried out in a study of identical twins. Regarding the study as a whole: Alpha sequences that were out-of-frame and twin-shared showed an excess of low generation probability. Abundant beta clonotypes from cord blood had fewer insertions, unlike memory repertoires, which showed none. Conclusions rested on cross-sectional statistics rather than following the same donors.

Via MiXCR, TCRdb re-called the 5' RACE reads, giving one row per CDR3 protein. The sample yields fewer than 550,000 distinct CDR3 sequences, around 15% seen once. Comments on this clonotype: Its specificity is unknown.

Healthy Caucasians supplied all donations. Looked up from germline, CDR1 is SGHRS and CDR2 is YFSETQ. The CDR3 runs 14 residues. V lost 0 bases, J lost 3 bases, and 9 bases lay in between. A further study also used this sample, focusing on yellow fever vaccine responses in identical twins.

The sample consisted of CD4+ T cells sorted from blood. The clonotype was recovered from a woman aged 18-29 years in good health. This rearrangement joins TRBV5-1 to TRBJ1-1; D perhaps matches TRBD1 (6 bases). The CDR3 is CASSLARGDTEAFF. CDR3 nucleotides: TGCGCCAGCAGCTTGGCCAGGGGCGACACTGAAGCTTTCTTT.